This TCR beta chain was sequenced for a study of spatial heterogeneity in lung cancer. This clonotype has ten or more counts. The V gene lost 1 base and the J gene lost 8 bases, with 11 bases spanning the gap. Germline loops: CDR1 LNHNV, CDR2 YYDKDF (reference sequence). The CDR3 runs 13 residues. Time point described: blood at routine non-recurrence follow-up after resection. TCRdb processed the 5' RACE reads anew with MiXCR; each CDR3 protein has one entry. The sample has about 27,000 distinct CDR3 sequences, roughly 5.4% seen once. The sequencing here drew on PBMCs, taken at follow-up. The sequence was collected from a female donor with early-stage non-small cell lung cancer. The chain employs TRBV15 and TRBJ1-1, with D perhaps matching TRBD1 (6 bases). The CDR3 DNA is TGTGCCACCAGCAGAGCTCCAGGGGACGAAGCTTTCTTT. Protein: CATSRAPGDEAFF.